The 14 T cell receptor beta chains given below trace back to one sample, sequenced in a study of beta chain features in type 1 diabetes. Expressed TCRB transcripts were sequenced because the isolated RNA had all been reverse transcribed beforehand. Clones were read by immunoSEQ multiplex PCR, and TCRdb kept only the in-frame ones, dropping some. The profile shows around 360,000 clones, 10% to 15% of them singletons. These TCRs' antigens remain unknown. Study-wide results and limits: All four CD4+ subsets of Type 1 diabetes patients contained TCRB CDR3s that were moderately but significantly shorter.

Sequencing was carried out using naive CD4+ T cells from blood. Every receptor here comes from a woman in her late teens or twenties with type 1 diabetes.

This clone turned up a few times. The V call is TRBV19, the J call TRBJ2-5; a weak D match, TRBD2 (6 bases). V shed 6 bases and J shed 3 bases, with 11 bases lying between them. CDR1 is LNHDA, CDR2 SQIVND, per germline (reference sequence). The CDR3 totals 13 residues. The CDR3 nucleotides read TGTGCCAGTAGGCGACTAGACAAAGAGACCCAGTACTTC. As protein: CASRRLDKETQYF.

The V and J genes are TRBV30 and TRBJ1-1; perhaps TRBD1 as D (5 bases). Germline lookup yields CDR1 GTSNPN and CDR2 SVGIG (reference sequence). This CDR3 region has 15 residues. Trimming pared 5 bases from V and 4 bases from J, leaving 20 bases between. The CDR3, as DNA: TGTGCCTGGGGGGGGAGGGCAGGGAGGGCCACTGAAGCTTTCTTT. Encoded protein: CAWGGRAGRATEAFF. Full variable domain (missing parts from reference TRBV30 and TRBJ1-1): SQTIHQWPATLVQPVGSPLSLECTVEGTSNPNLYWYRQAAGRGLQLLFYSVGIGQISSEVPQNLSASRPQDRQFILSSKKLLLSDSGFYLCAWGGRAGRATEAFFGQGTRLTVV.

Only a few counts were recorded for this clone. Other DNA sequences within the sample encode an identical CDR3. The chain is built from TRBV7-9 and TRBJ1-4; D is uncertain. Trimming removed 4 bases at V and 8 bases at J, with 5 bases between. This CDR3 is built from 11 residues. Per germline, CDR1 SEHNR and CDR2 FQNEAQ (reference sequence). The CDR3 region has the DNA TGTGCCAGCAGCTCAGTAGAAAAACTGTTTTTT. This sequence encodes CASSSVEKLFF.

This chain uses TRBV2 with TRBJ2-3; 13 bases fit TRBD2. J gave up 2 bases and V 8 bases, and 10 bases lay outside the gene matches. The CDR3 runs 17 residues. Germline CDR1 is SNHLY and CDR2 is FYNNEI. CDR3 region: CASLGLAGEQFTDTQYF. CDR3 nucleotide sequence: TGTGCCAGCCTAGGACTAGCGGGGGAGCAGTTCACAGATACGCAGTATTTT. Variable domain in full (rest from reference TRBV2 and TRBJ2-3): EPEVTQTPSHQVTQMGQEVILRCVPISNHLYFYWYRQILGQKVEFLVSFYNNEISEKSEIFDDQFSVERPDGSNFTLKIRSTKLEDSAMYFCASLGLAGEQFTDTQYFGPGTRLTVL.

The chain recombines TRBV6-5 with TRBJ1-1; D is unresolved. Trimming took 6 bases from V and 8 from J, leaving 13 bases between them. This CDR3 has 12 residues. CDR1 is MNHEY and CDR2 is SVGAGI in the germline V gene. The CDR3 nucleotides are TGTGCCAGCAGCCAACTACGGGGAGAAGCTTTCTTT. The encoded protein is CASSQLRGEAFF.

This clone was observed a few times. V usage is TRBV10-3 and J usage is TRBJ2-5; 7 nucleotides match TRBD1. Germline assignment: CDR1 ENHRY and CDR2 SYGVKD. CDR3 length: 13 amino acids. V was pared by 4 bases and J by 4 bases, with 3 bases of the junction left unmatched. CDR3 in amino acids: CAISGGDRETQYF. In DNA form, the CDR3 reads TGTGCCATCAGTGGAGGGGACAGAGAGACCCAGTACTTC.

The chain has TRBV30 and TRBJ2-2; possibly TRBD1 for D (6 bases). The V and J ends lost 6 bases and 4 bases respectively, with 18 bases between them. Per the germline V gene, CDR1 is GTSNPN and CDR2 is SVGIG (reference sequence). This CDR3 is built from 15 residues. The CDR3 loop is CACRRTVVSTGELFF. The CDR3 region has the DNA TGTGCCTGTAGACGGACAGTCGTTAGCACCGGGGAGCTGTTTTTT.

The CDR3 sequence is CASSLKGLAGTDTQYF. In DNA, the CDR3 is TGTGCCAGCAGCTTGAAAGGATTGGCGGGCACAGATACGCAGTATTTT. The V gene is TRBV5-4, the J gene TRBJ2-3; D call uncertain. The CDR3 spans 16 residues. Germline CDR1 reads SGHNT; CDR2 reads YYREEE (reference sequence). The V gene lost 1 base and the J gene lost 1 base, with 13 bases spanning the gap.

The V gene is TRBV30, the J gene TRBJ1-5; D not certain. Germline V gives CDR1 GTSNPN, CDR2 SVGIG (reference sequence). CDR3 length equals 13 residues. Trimming removed 5 bases from V and 2 bases from J, with 10 bases in between. In DNA, the CDR3 is TGTGCCTGGGGCGCGGCGGGCAATCAGCCCCAGCATTTT. Protein product: CAWGAAGNQPQHF.

The rearrangement uses TRBV29-1 and TRBJ2-2, with 10 bases that match TRBD1. Germline V CDR1 and CDR2: SQVTM, ANQGSEA. There are 13 residues in the CDR3. The ends lost 6 bases at V and 7 bases at J; junction bases unmatched: 5. The CDR3 DNA sequence: TGCAGCGTAGGACAGGGGGTGATCGGGGAGCTGTTTTTT. Protein product: CSVGQGVIGELFF.

The V and J genes are TRBV5-1 and TRBJ2-1, with D maybe TRBD2 (7 bases). Germline loops: CDR1 SGHRS, CDR2 YFSETQ. V lost 4 bases, J lost 2 bases, and 19 bases lay in between. CDR3 length: 17 residues. In nucleotides, the CDR3 is TGCGCCAGCAGCCGGGGCACGGGGGGCGAGGCCTACAATGAGCAGTTCTTC. Its protein product is CASSRGTGGEAYNEQFF.

This clone was picked up a small number of times. The CDR3 DNA sequence: TGCAGCGGCGAAACAGGGGCCGACTATGGCTACACCTTC. This translates into CSGETGADYGYTF. This chain uses TRBV29-1 with TRBJ1-2; TRBD1 matches 7 bases. The V segment lost 7 bases and the J segment 3 bases; nucleotides outside the gene matches: 8. This CDR3 has 13 amino acids. From germline, CDR1 is SQVTM and CDR2 ANQGSEA.

The chain couples TRBV6-5 to TRBJ2-7; 9 bases are shared with TRBD1. The CDR3 sequence is 14 residues long. With 6 bases clipped from V and 6 bases from J, the junction kept 9 bases outside the gene matches. Germline V gene lookup returns CDR1 MNHEY and CDR2 SVGAGI. Here the CDR3 DNA reads TGTGCCAGCAGACCGGGACAGGGCTTGGTCGAGCAGTACTTC. Its translation is CASRPGQGLVEQYF.

This clone was recorded a few times. The chain employs TRBV7-8 and TRBJ2-1; possible D gene TRBD1, 5 bases. Germline CDR1 SGHVS, CDR2 FQNEAQ. CDR3 size: 14 residues. V lost 5 bases and J lost 6, with 14 bases in between. Here the CDR3 DNA reads TGTGCCAGCAGCCCTATCGCAGGGCCCAATGAGCAGTTCTTC. It codes for CASSPIAGPNEQFF.